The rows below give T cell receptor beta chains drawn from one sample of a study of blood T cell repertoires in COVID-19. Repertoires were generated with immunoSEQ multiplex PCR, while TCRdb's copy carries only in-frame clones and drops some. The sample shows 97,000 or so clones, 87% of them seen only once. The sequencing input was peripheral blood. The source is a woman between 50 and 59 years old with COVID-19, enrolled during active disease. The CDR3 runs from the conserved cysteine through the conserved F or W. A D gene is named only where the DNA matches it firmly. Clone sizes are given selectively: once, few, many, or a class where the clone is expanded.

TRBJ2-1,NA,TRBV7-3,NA,CASSRTSLEHNEQFF,TGTGCCAGCAGCAGAACTAGCCTGGAGCACAATGAGCAGTTCTTC
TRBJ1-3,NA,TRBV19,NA,CASSMVTGTRNTIYF,TGTGCCAGTAGTATGGTGACTGGGACTAGAAACACCATATATTTT
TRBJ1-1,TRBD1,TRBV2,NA,CASWNRGTRAFF,TGTGCCAGCTGGAACAGGGGAACCCGCGCTTTCTTT
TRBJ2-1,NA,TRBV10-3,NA,CAISVEGKSSYNEQFF,TGTGCCATCAGTGTGGAGGGCAAAAGCTCCTACAATGAGCAGTTCTTC
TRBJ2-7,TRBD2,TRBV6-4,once,CASSGSGTSGRRSSYEQYF,TGTGCCAGCAGTGGATCCGGGACTAGCGGCCGCCGGAGCTCCTACGAGCAGTACTTC
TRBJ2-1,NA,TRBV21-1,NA,CASSSRIAGGRHEQFF,TGTGCCAGCAGCAGCCGGATAGCGGGGGGGCGGCATGAGCAGTTCTTC
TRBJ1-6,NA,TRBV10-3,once,CAISESAGPSSPLHF,TGTGCCATCAGTGAGAGCGCAGGGCCGAGCTCACCCCTCCACTTT
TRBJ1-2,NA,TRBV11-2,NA,CASSPAQRQSYTF,TGTGCCAGCAGCCCGGCGCAGCGACAGAGCTACACCTTC
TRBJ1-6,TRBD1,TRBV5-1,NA,CASSFGQVEAGNSPLHF,TGCGCCAGCAGCTTTGGACAGGTAGAGGCCGGAAATTCACCCCTCCACTTT
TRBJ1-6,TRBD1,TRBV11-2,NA,CASSSTRQGGSPLHF,TGTGCCAGCAGCTCGACACGACAGGGGGGTTCACCCCTCCACTTT
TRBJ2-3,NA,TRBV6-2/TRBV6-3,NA,CASSYGADSTDTQYF,TGTGCCAGCAGTTACGGTGCGGATTCGACAGATACGCAGTATTTT
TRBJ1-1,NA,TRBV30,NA,CAWSVSGVTEAFF,TGTGCCTGGAGTGTAAGCGGGGTCACTGAAGCTTTCTTT
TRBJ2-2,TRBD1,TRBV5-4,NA,CASSGQVSNTGELFF,TGTGCCAGCAGCGGACAGGTTTCGAACACCGGGGAGCTGTTTTTT
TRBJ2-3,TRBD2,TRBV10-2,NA,CASSGTSGGVDTQYF,TGCGCCAGCAGTGGGACTAGCGGGGGGGTAGATACGCAGTATTTT
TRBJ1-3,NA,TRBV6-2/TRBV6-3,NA,CASSYGQHSGNTIYF,TGTGCCAGCAGTTACGGACAGCACTCTGGAAACACCATATATTTT
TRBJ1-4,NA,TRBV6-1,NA,CASAAGTNEKLFF,TGTGCCAGCGCGGCTGGAACTAATGAAAAACTGTTTTTT
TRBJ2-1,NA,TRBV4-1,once,CASSQTGTFDEQFF,TGCGCCAGCAGCCAAACAGGGACGTTTGATGAGCAGTTCTTC
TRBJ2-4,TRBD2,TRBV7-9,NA,CASRSGAGGNIQYF,TGTGCCAGCAGAAGTGGTGCGGGAGGAAACATTCAGTACTTC
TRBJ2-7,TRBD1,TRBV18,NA,CASSPPTGPSYEQYF,TGTGCCAGCTCACCACCGACAGGGCCGTCCTACGAGCAGTACTTC
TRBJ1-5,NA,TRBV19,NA,CASSLPSLHQHF,TGTGCCAGTAGTCTCCCAAGCCTGCACCAGCATTTT
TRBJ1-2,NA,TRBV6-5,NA,CASSTAARGRGYTF,TGTGCCAGCAGTACCGCCGCCAGGGGACGCGGCTACACCTTC
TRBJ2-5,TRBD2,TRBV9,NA,CASSARGGEETQYF,TGTGCCAGCAGCGCTCGCGGGGGGGAAGAGACCCAGTACTTC
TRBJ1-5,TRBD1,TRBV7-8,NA,CASKGDRVNGNQPQHF,TGTGCCAGCAAGGGGGACAGGGTGAATGGGAATCAGCCCCAGCATTTT
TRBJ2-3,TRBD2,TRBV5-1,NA,CASSLVASGGDTQYF,TGCGCCAGCAGCTTGGTCGCTAGCGGGGGAGATACGCAGTATTTT
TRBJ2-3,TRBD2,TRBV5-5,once,CASNIAGGGTDTQYF,TGTGCCAGCAACATAGCGGGGGGGGGCACAGATACGCAGTATTTT
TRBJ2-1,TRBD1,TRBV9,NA,CASSAGQENNEQFF,TGTGCCAGCAGCGCCGGACAGGAGAACAATGAGCAGTTCTTC
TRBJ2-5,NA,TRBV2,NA,CASSETRETQYF,TGTGCCAGCAGTGAGACGCGGGAGACCCAGTACTTC
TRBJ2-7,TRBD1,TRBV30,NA,CACPGTGPYEQYF,TGTGCCTGCCCCGGGACAGGGCCCTACGAGCAGTACTTC
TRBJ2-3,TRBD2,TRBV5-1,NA,CASSLHGLGTDTQYF,TGCGCCAGCAGCTTACACGGACTAGGAACAGATACGCAGTATTTT
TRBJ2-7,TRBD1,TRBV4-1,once,CASSHRQGETSYEQYF,TGCGCCAGCAGCCATAGGCAGGGGGAGACCTCCTACGAGCAGTACTTC
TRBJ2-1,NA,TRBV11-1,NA,CASSLDLGSSYNEQFF,TGTGCCAGCAGCCTTGATCTGGGGAGCTCCTACAATGAGCAGTTCTTC
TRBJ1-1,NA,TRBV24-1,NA,CATSELGGAEAFF,TGTGCCACCAGTGAGTTAGGAGGGGCTGAAGCTTTCTTT
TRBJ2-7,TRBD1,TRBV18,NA,CASSPPGQLYEQYF,TGTGCCAGCTCACCACCGGGACAGCTCTACGAGCAGTACTTC
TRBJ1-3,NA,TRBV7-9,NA,CASWDISGNTIYF,TGTGCCAGCTGGGACATTTCGGGAAACACCATATATTTT
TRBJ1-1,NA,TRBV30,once,CAWSVLPVNTEAFF,TGTGCCTGGAGTGTACTCCCGGTGAACACTGAAGCTTTCTTT
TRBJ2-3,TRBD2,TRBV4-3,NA,CASSQDFGSGGRTDTQYF,TGCGCCAGCAGCCAAGATTTTGGTAGCGGGGGCCGCACAGATACGCAGTATTTT
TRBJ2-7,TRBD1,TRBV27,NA,CASSPRSSGGSYEQYF,TGTGCCAGCAGTCCCCGTTCGTCAGGGGGCTCCTACGAGCAGTACTTC
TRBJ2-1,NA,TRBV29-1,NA,CSVVEGGPREQFF,TGCAGCGTTGTTGAGGGGGGGCCTAGGGAGCAGTTCTTC
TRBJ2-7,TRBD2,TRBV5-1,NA,CASNGLAGGRTEQYF,TGCGCCAGCAACGGACTAGCGGGGGGGCGGACCGAGCAGTACTTC
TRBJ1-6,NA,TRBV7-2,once,CASSLDIYNSPLHF,TGTGCCAGCAGCTTGGACATTTATAATTCACCCCTCCACTTT
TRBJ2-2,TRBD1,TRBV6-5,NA,CASSYSTGVPGELFF,TGTGCCAGCAGTTACTCAACAGGGGTACCCGGGGAGCTGTTTTTT
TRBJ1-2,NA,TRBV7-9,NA,CASSLWVSGMSHMRGYTF,TGTGCCAGCAGCTTATGGGTCTCAGGGATGTCACATATGAGGGGCTACACCTTC
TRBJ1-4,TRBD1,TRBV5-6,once,CASFSSGTGGLANEKLFF,TGTGCCAGCTTCTCCAGTGGGACAGGGGGTCTCGCTAATGAAAAACTGTTTTTT
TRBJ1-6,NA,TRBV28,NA,CASSLVQKDSPLHF,TGTGCCAGCAGTTTAGTACAGAAGGATTCACCCCTCCACTTT
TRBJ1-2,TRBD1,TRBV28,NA,CASSLPTPGTEGGYTF,TGTGCCAGCAGTTTACCCACCCCCGGGACAGAGGGGGGCTACACCTTC
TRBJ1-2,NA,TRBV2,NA,CATREVPVYGYTF,TGTGCCACCCGGGAGGTACCCGTCTATGGCTACACCTTC
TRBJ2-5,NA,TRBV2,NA,CASLLSGETQYF,TGTGCCAGCCTCTTGTCCGGGGAGACCCAGTACTTC
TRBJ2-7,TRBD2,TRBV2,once,CASSGLALHEQYF,TGTGCCAGCAGTGGACTAGCCCTCCACGAGCAGTACTTC
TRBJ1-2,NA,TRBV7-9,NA,CASSEIRETYGYTF,TGTGCCAGCAGCGAGATACGGGAAACCTATGGCTACACCTTC
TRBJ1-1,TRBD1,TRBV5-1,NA,CASSYKGQGSTEAFF,TGCGCCAGCAGCTATAAGGGACAGGGGTCCACTGAAGCTTTCTTT
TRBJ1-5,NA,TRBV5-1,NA,CASSPGALTGNQPQHF,TGCGCCAGCAGCCCGGGTGCCCTTACCGGCAATCAGCCCCAGCATTTT
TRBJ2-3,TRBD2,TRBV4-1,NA,CASNRGEGYTDTQYF,TGCGCCAGCAACCGAGGGGAGGGGTACACAGATACGCAGTATTTT
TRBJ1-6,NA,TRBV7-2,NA,CASSFSQGSSPLHF,TGTGCCAGCAGCTTCTCACAGGGTAGTTCACCCCTCCACTTT
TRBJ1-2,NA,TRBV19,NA,CASSISRRGGYGYTF,TGTGCCAGTAGTATATCCCGACGCGGCGGCTATGGCTACACCTTC